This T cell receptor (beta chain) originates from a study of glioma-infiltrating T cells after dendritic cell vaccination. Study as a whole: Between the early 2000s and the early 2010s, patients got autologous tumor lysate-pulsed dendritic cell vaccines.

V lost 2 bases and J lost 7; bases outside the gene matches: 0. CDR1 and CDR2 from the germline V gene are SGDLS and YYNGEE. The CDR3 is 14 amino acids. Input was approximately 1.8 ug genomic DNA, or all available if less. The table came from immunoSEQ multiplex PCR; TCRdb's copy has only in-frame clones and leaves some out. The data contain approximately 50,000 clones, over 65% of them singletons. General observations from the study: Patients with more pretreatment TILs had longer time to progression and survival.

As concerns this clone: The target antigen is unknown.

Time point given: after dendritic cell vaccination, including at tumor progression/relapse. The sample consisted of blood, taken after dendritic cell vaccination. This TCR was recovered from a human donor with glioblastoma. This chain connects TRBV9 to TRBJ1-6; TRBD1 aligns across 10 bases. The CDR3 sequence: CASSVGQGNSPLHF. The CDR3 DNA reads TGTGCCAGCAGCGTGGGACAGGGGAATTCACCCCTCCACTTT.